What follows are 20 T cell receptor beta chains derived from one specimen sequenced in a study of blood T cell repertoires in COVID-19. The protocol was immunoSEQ multiplex PCR, while the TCRdb copy is restricted to in-frame clones and leaves out a portion. The table lists fewer than 350,000 clones, around nine tenths of them singletons, with about 8.7% in the top ten. The source material was peripheral blood. These receptors originate from a middle-aged man with active or convalescent COVID-19.

This rearrangement joins TRBV4-1 to TRBJ1-2; the D is unclear. CDR1 MGHRA and CDR2 YSYEKL come from the germline V gene. Trimming stripped 2 bases from V and 7 bases from J, with 17 bases between. This CDR3 comprises 15 residues. The CDR3 spells CASSQLRESGGGYTF. The CDR3 DNA follows: TGCGCCAGCAGCCAACTCCGAGAGAGCGGAGGTGGCTACACCTTC.

CDR3 in amino acids: CASILKQGSGELFF. CDR3 nucleotide sequence: TGTGCCAGCATATTGAAACAGGGGTCCGGGGAGCTGTTTTTT. The genes are TRBV6-5 and TRBJ2-2, with 7 bases identical to TRBD1. J gave up 6 bases and V 7 bases, and 8 bases lay outside the gene matches. This CDR3 comprises 14 residues. Per the germline V gene, CDR1 is MNHEY and CDR2 is SVGAGI.

V is TRBV5-1 and J is TRBJ2-5, with TRBD1 identical over 8 bases. With V trimmed by 3 bases and J by 4 bases, 5 bases remained unmatched. Per the germline V gene, CDR1 is SGHRS and CDR2 is YFSETQ. This CDR3 has 14 amino acids. CDR3 region: CASSSGQGRETQYF. The DNA for the CDR3 is TGCGCCAGCAGCTCCGGACAGGGCCGAGAGACCCAGTACTTC.

This clone was recorded once. The chain has TRBV25-1 and TRBJ2-7; TRBD1 might be the D (6 bases). CDR1 is MGHDK and CDR2 is SYGVNS in the germline V gene. Between the trimmed V and J ends, which lost 3 bases and 4 bases, there was a span of 25 bases. The CDR3 sequence is 18 residues long. The CDR3 coding sequence is TGTGCCAGCAGTGATTTCGGTACAGGGTTCGGGGACGGATACGAGCAGTACTTC. It encodes CASSDFGTGFGDGYEQYF.

The chain recombines TRBV7-6 with TRBJ1-5; no clear D gene. Deletions cut 1 base from V and 3 bases from J, with 7 bases between. CDR3 length equals 14 residues. The germline V gene encodes CDR1 SGHVS and CDR2 FNYEAQ. CDR3 DNA: TGTGCCAGCAGCTTAGGGGCAGTCAATCAGCCCCAGCATTTT. Translating gives CASSLGAVNQPQHF.

The chain has TRBV7-6 and TRBJ1-4, with D maybe TRBD1 (6 bases). CDR1 is SGHVS and CDR2 is FNYEAQ in the germline V gene. This CDR3 is built from 15 residues. V was trimmed by 5 bases and J by 4 bases, leaving 14 bases between them. The CDR3 bases are TGTGCCAGCAGCCTGTCGTCAGGGGTTAATGAAAAACTGTTTTTT. It translates to CASSLSSGVNEKLFF.

The chain is built from TRBV5-6 and TRBJ1-2, with D possibly TRBD1 on 5 matching bases. Trimming stripped 4 bases from V and 8 bases from J, with 15 bases between. Germline CDR1 and CDR2: SGHDT and YYEEEE. The CDR3 consists of 13 residues. The CDR3 nucleotides read TGTGCCAGCAGCCGCATGACGGGGGACGGCTACACCTTC. It specifies CASSRMTGDGYTF. Variable domain in full (rest from reference TRBV5-6 and TRBJ1-2): DAGVTQSPTHLIKTRGQQVTLRCSPKSGHDTVSWYQQALGQGPQFIFQYYEEEERQRGNFPDRFSGHQFPNYSSELNVNALLLGDSALYLCASSRMTGDGYTFGSGTRLTVV.

J is TRBJ2-1 and V is TRBV15, with TRBD1 matching over 9 bases. The CDR3 is 17 residues long. V was pared by 4 bases and J by 2 bases, with 9 bases of the junction left unmatched. Germline CDR1 LNHNV, CDR2 YYDKDF (reference sequence). The CDR3 region has the DNA TGTGCCACCAGCAACAAAATAGGGACAGGGCCCTACAATGAGCAGTTCTTC. Translated, it gives CATSNKIGTGPYNEQFF.

Only a few counts were recorded for this clone. This chain uses TRBV7-3 with TRBJ1-6; D is perhaps TRBD1 (6 bases). V was trimmed by 2 bases and J by 6 bases, leaving 11 bases between them. In germline, CDR1 is SGHTA, CDR2 FQGTGA. The CDR3 loop spans 15 amino acids. CDR3 sequence (DNA): TGTGCCAGCAGCTTACTAGGGGGTGGTAATTCACCCCTCCACTTT. Protein product: CASSLLGGGNSPLHF.

The chain combines TRBV25-1 with TRBJ1-2; perhaps TRBD1 as D (6 bases). V lost 4 bases to trimming and J lost 7 bases, with 13 bases between them. This CDR3 region has 13 residues. Germline V gives CDR1 MGHDK, CDR2 SYGVNS. The CDR3 sequence: CASSARGGSGYTF. The CDR3 DNA is TGTGCCAGCAGTGCGAGAGGGGGATCTGGCTACACCTTC.

This chain links TRBV2 with TRBJ2-2; D perhaps matches TRBD1 (6 bases). Per the germline V gene, CDR1 is SNHLY and CDR2 is FYNNEI. This CDR3 is built from 14 residues. With 5 bases removed from V and 5 bases from J, the gap between germline ends came to 12 bases. The CDR3 DNA reads TGTGCCAGCAGTTCCGGGACACGAACCGGGGAGCTGTTTTTT. It specifies CASSSGTRTGELFF.

This chain joins TRBV28 and TRBJ1-5; possibly TRBD1 for D (6 bases). Trimming removed 3 bases from V and 11 bases from J, with 17 bases in between. CDR1 and CDR2 (germline): MDHEN, SYDVKM. The CDR3 is made up of 14 amino acids. The CDR3 DNA reads as TGTGCCAGCAGTTTTTACAGGGAATCAGGGACCCAGCATTTT. This sequence encodes CASSFYRESGTQHF.

The rearrangement uses TRBV15 and TRBJ2-2; 11 nucleotides agree with TRBD1. Germline V gives CDR1 LNHNV, CDR2 YYDKDF (reference sequence). The ends lost 8 bases at V and 0 bases at J; junction bases unmatched: 8. The CDR3 runs to 17 residues. The CDR3 DNA sequence: TGTGCCACCCACCCGGGACAGGGGGTGACGAACACCGGGGAGCTGTTTTTT. This codes for CATHPGQGVTNTGELFF.

With respect to this clone: At the DNA level, this CDR3 is encoded by other sequences in the same sample as well. This chain joins TRBV12-3 or TRBV12-4 and TRBJ2-1, with D tentatively TRBD2 (6 bases). The CDR3 has 11 residues. Trimming removed 3 bases from V and 10 bases from J, with 7 bases in between. As DNA, the CDR3 is TGTGCCAGCAGTTTTGGGGGGGAGCAGTTCTTC. Translated: CASSFGGEQFF.

This chain connects TRBV28 to TRBJ1-5; 9 nucleotides agree with TRBD1. CDR1 MDHEN and CDR2 SYDVKM come from the germline V gene. V dropped 6 bases and J dropped 5; count of bases not matched to a gene: 5. The CDR3 consists of 14 residues. CDR3 in amino acids: CASRSTGGDQPQHF. CDR3 nucleotide sequence: TGTGCCAGCAGGTCGACAGGGGGGGATCAGCCCCAGCATTTT.

V usage is TRBV7-2 and J usage is TRBJ1-1; maybe TRBD1 (5 bases). V lost 3 bases to trimming and J lost 1 base, with 9 bases between them. CDR1 is SGHTA and CDR2 is FQGNSA in the germline V gene. This CDR3 spans 14 amino acids. CDR3 in DNA: TGTGCCAGCAGCTTTCTGCAGGGGAACACTGAAGCTTTCTTT. Translating gives CASSFLQGNTEAFF.

This sequence joins TRBV15 and TRBJ1-4; TRBD1 matches at 7 bases. The germline V gene encodes CDR1 LNHNV and CDR2 YYDKDF (reference sequence). V dropped 0 bases and J dropped 8; count of bases not matched to a gene: 12. The CDR3 totals 17 residues. CDR3 in DNA: TGTGCCACCAGCAGAGAACCACGGACAGGCGGAGGGGAAAAACTGTTTTTT. Translating gives CATSREPRTGGGEKLFF.

This clone was observed a single time. Here the CDR3 DNA reads TGTGCCAGCAGCCAAGATTCGGGTGGAGGGACCAAAAACATTCAGTACTTC. Translated: CASSQDSGGGTKNIQYF. This chain connects TRBV3-1 (or the pseudogene TRBV3-2) to TRBJ2-4; tentative D call: TRBD2 (6 bases). V lost 0 bases and J lost 2, with 14 bases in between. The CDR3 spans 17 residues. The germline V gene encodes CDR1 LGHDT and CDR2 YNNKEL (reference sequence).

The rearrangement links TRBV11-2 to TRBJ2-2; D remains ambiguous. The V end lost 5 bases, the J end lost 5 bases, and 6 bases lay between the germline ends. CDR3 size: 12 residues. The germline V gene has CDR1 SGHAT and CDR2 FQNNGV. CDR3 in DNA: TGTGCCAGCAGCCCGGGTACCGGGGAGCTGTTTTTT. It encodes CASSPGTGELFF.

CDR3 coding DNA: TGTGCCAGTAGTCGAGACAGAAACAATGAGCAGTTCTTC. This encodes CASSRDRNNEQFF. The chain carries TRBV19 and TRBJ2-1, with D tentatively TRBD1 (5 bases). The CDR3 consists of 13 residues. Per the germline V gene, CDR1 is LNHDA and CDR2 is SQIVND (reference sequence). The V gene lost 5 bases and the J gene lost 5 bases, with 10 bases spanning the gap. Together with reference TRBV19 and TRBJ2-1, the CDR3 gives the full variable domain: DGGITQSPKYLFRKEGQNVTLSCEQNLNHDAMYWYRQDPGQGLRLIYYSQIVNDFQKGDIAEGYSVSREKKESFPLTVTSAQKNPTAFYLCASSRDRNNEQFFGPGTRLTVL.